A single TCR beta chain is shown here with its context. This specimen belongs to a study of blood T cell repertoires in COVID-19. Looked up from germline, CDR1 is SGHRS and CDR2 is YFSETQ. Trimming pared 1 base from V and 4 bases from J, leaving 11 bases between. CDR3 length: 14 residues. The assay was immunoSEQ multiplex PCR, and TCRdb's table has in-frame clones only and misses some. The repertoire holds 200,000 to 250,000 clones, approximately 83% seen once, with roughly 5% in the top ten. This receptor was identified in a woman aged 50 to 65 who had been exposed to COVID-19. This chain uses TRBV5-1 with TRBJ1-1; no definite D call. The sequencing input was PBMCs or T cells enriched from blood (not recorded which). The CDR3 here is CASSLPGERTEAFF. The CDR3 DNA follows: TGCGCCAGCAGCTTGCCCGGGGAACGCACTGAAGCTTTCTTT.